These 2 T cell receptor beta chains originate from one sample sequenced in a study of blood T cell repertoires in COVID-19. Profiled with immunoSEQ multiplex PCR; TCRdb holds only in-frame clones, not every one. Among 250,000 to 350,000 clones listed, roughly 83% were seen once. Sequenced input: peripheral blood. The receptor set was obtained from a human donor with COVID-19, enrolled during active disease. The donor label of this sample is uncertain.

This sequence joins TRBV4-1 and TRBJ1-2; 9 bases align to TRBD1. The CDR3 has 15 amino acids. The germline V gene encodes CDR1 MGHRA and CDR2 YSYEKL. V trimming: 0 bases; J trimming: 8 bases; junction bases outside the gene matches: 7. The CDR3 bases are TGCGCCAGCAGCCAAGATAGGACAGGGGCGGAGGGCTACACCTTC. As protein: CASSQDRTGAEGYTF.

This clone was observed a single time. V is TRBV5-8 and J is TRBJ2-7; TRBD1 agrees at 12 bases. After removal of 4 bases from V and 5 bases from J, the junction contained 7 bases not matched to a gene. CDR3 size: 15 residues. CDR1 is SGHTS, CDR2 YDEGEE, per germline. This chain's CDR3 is CASSRDRGQEDEQYF. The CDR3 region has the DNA TGTGCCAGCAGCCGGGACAGGGGGCAGGAGGACGAGCAGTACTTC.